Shown below are 8 T cell receptor beta chains from a single sample sequenced in a study of T-cell reconstitution after alpha-beta-depleted transplantation in children. Construction of the TCRbeta library involved unique molecular identifiers. TCRdb re-derived calls from the PCR reads in MiXCR, one entry per CDR3 protein. The sample carries approximately 230,000 distinct CDR3 sequences, roughly a quarter recorded once. The specimen was PBMCs, mostly from graft donor cells, collected 360 days after TCRalphabeta/CD19-depleted stem cell transplant. The origin of the receptors is a female patient aged 2 to 10 who had a stem cell transplant for congenital amegakaryocytic thrombocytopenia, so the T cells may come from the graft donor.

The chain joins TRBV2 to TRBJ2-1, with D perhaps matching TRBD1 or TRBD2 (5 bases each). This CDR3 spans 16 amino acids. V lost 1 base to trimming and J lost 4 bases, with 14 bases between them. The germline V gene encodes CDR1 SNHLY and CDR2 FYNNEI. CDR3 coding DNA: TGTGCCAGCAGTGAAGAGTGGGGGACCGCTTACAATGAGCAGTTCTTC. This codes for CASSEEWGTAYNEQFF.

This clonotype has a count of ten or more. The chain combines TRBV2 with TRBJ1-1, with D perhaps matching TRBD1 (5 bases). Trimming pared 5 bases from V and 0 bases from J, leaving 10 bases between. CDR1 is SNHLY and CDR2 is FYNNEI in the germline V gene. This CDR3 is 14 amino acids long. The CDR3, as DNA: TGTGCCAGCAGTCTAGACAGAGTGAACACTGAAGCTTTCTTT. Translating gives CASSLDRVNTEAFF.

This clonotype was detected only a few times. The J gene is TRBJ2-1, the V gene TRBV7-6; D call uncertain. This CDR3 comprises 12 residues. The germline V and J ends were trimmed by 1 base and 8 bases, with 6 bases remaining between them. Per the germline V gene, CDR1 is SGHVS and CDR2 is FNYEAQ. The DNA of the CDR3 is TGTGCCAGCAGCTTAGGGATTGATGAGCAGTTCTTC. Translating gives CASSLGIDEQFF. The full variable domain, with the rest looked up from reference TRBV7-6 and TRBJ2-1, is GAGVSQSPRYKVTKRGQDVALRCDPISGHVSLYWYRQALGQGPEFLTYFNYEAQQDKSGLPNDRFSAERPEGSISTLTIQRTEQRDSAMYRCASSLGIDEQFFGPGTRLTVL.

This clonotype was detected only a few times. The chain couples TRBV15 to TRBJ2-6; D uncertain. V lost 1 base to trimming and J lost 0 bases, with 7 bases between them. Germline V gives CDR1 LNHNV, CDR2 YYDKDF (reference sequence). The CDR3 is made up of 16 amino acids. Here the CDR3 reads CATSRGAVSGANVLTF. CDR3 in DNA: TGTGCCACCAGCAGAGGGGCAGTCTCTGGGGCCAACGTCCTGACTTTC.

The table lists this clonotype with a few counts. This sequence joins TRBV9 and TRBJ1-1, with D possibly TRBD1 on 5 matching bases. Germline CDR1 reads SGDLS; CDR2 reads YYNGEE. The CDR3 consists of 15 residues. V dropped 3 bases and J dropped 9 bases, with 21 bases sitting between them. Here the CDR3 DNA reads TGTGCCAGCAGCGCGGGATCAGGGAGAGCGGGCAAAGCTTTCTTT. As protein: CASSAGSGRAGKAFF.

This clonotype was picked up a small number of times. V and J are TRBV28 and TRBJ1-4; 7 bases are a match to TRBD1. The junction had 8 bases not matched to a gene; V was cut back by 6 bases and J by 1 base. This CDR3 comprises 16 residues. Germline-derived CDR1 and CDR2 are MDHEN and SYDVKM. CDR3 sequence (DNA): TGTGCCAGCAGACGACAGGGAGGGGGAACTAATGAAAAACTGTTTTTT. It encodes CASRRQGGGTNEKLFF.

This clonotype has just a few counts. The chain recombines TRBV11-2 with TRBJ2-7; 8 positions agree with TRBD1. Germline CDR1 reads SGHAT; CDR2 reads FQNNGV. The CDR3 sequence is 14 residues long. The V gene end was trimmed by 3 bases and the J gene end by 2 bases; junction bases not matched to a gene: 3. Written as DNA, the CDR3 is TGTGCCAGCAGCTTCCGGACAGGGCCCTACGAGCAGTACTTC. This sequence encodes CASSFRTGPYEQYF.

This clonotype was detected only a few times. The chain recombines TRBV30 with TRBJ2-1; 12 nucleotides line up with TRBD2. CDR1 and CDR2 (germline): GTSNPN, SVGIG (reference sequence). The CDR3 loop spans 16 amino acids. V was pared by 0 bases and J by 6 bases, with 6 bases of the junction left unmatched. In DNA form, the CDR3 reads TGTGCCTGGAGTGTTTGGCTAGCGGGAGGGCCCAATGAGCAGTTCTTC. Translated: CAWSVWLAGGPNEQFF. The full variable domain, rest sourced from reference TRBV30 and TRBJ2-1, is SQTIHQWPATLVQPVGSPLSLECTVEGTSNPNLYWYRQAAGRGLQLLFYSVGIGQISSEVPQNLSASRPQDRQFILSSKKLLLSDSGFYLCAWSVWLAGGPNEQFFGPGTRLTVL.